The 32 T cell receptor beta chains in this list originate from one sample, sequenced in a study of blood T cell repertoires in COVID-19. Assay used: immunoSEQ multiplex PCR; TCRdb lists only in-frame clones, some missing. The table has just under 40,000 clones, approximately 94% seen once; the top ten hold roughly 4%. Sequencing used peripheral blood. The receptors were gathered from a human donor with active COVID-19. The donor label of this sample is uncertain.

V usage is TRBV19 and J usage is TRBJ2-3, with 9 bases lining up with TRBD2. This CDR3 is built from 17 residues. The J segment lost 2 bases and the V segment lost 5 bases, leaving 11 bases of the junction unmatched. Germline CDR1 and CDR2: LNHDA and SQIVND (reference sequence). The CDR3 nucleotides are TGTGCCAGTAGTGATACCGGGACTAGCCCGATCACAGATACGCAGTATTTT. Translation: CASSDTGTSPITDTQYF.

This chain links TRBV4-3 with TRBJ1-5, with unresolved D. Looked up from germline, CDR1 is LGHNA and CDR2 is YSLEER. CDR3 length: 15 residues. V lost 4 bases and J lost 2, with 12 bases in between. CDR3 bases: TGCGCCAGCAGCCCTGTGGTCCGCGGCAATCAGCCCCAGCATTTT. This translates into CASSPVVRGNQPQHF.

The chain carries TRBV5-6 and TRBJ1-2, with D possibly matching TRBD1 (5 bases). CDR1 is SGHDT and CDR2 is YYEEEE in the germline V gene. V lost 5 bases, J lost 8 bases, and 25 bases lay in between. The length of the CDR3 is 16 residues. As DNA, the CDR3 is TGTGCCAGCAGTCGCGGGACTGTCACCTCGAATAAAGGCTACACCTTC. Translated: CASSRGTVTSNKGYTF.

The chain combines TRBV5-1 with TRBJ1-4; TRBD1 aligns across 10 bases. V shed 1 base and J 3 bases; nucleotides not matched to a gene: 9. The CDR3 runs to 18 residues. Germline V gene sequence: CDR1 SGHRS, CDR2 YFSETQ. The CDR3 DNA reads TGCGCCAGCAGCTTGACCGGGACAGGGGTTTTTGCTAATGAAAAACTGTTTTTT. Translation: CASSLTGTGVFANEKLFF.

This clone has a handful of counts. The J gene is TRBJ1-3, the V gene TRBV13; unclear D gene. Germline CDR1 PRHDT, CDR2 FYEKMQ (reference sequence). The CDR3 is 17 amino acids. Trimming took off 6 bases at V and 2 bases at J, with 20 bases between the two ends. The CDR3 DNA sequence: TGTGCCAGCAGTCCTAGCTGGCGGGCGGGAACTGGAAACACCATATATTTT. This translates into CASSPSWRAGTGNTIYF.

This sequence joins TRBV18 and TRBJ2-7; the D gene is possibly TRBD2 (5 bases). Per germline, CDR1 KGHSH and CDR2 LQKENI. Trimming left V 6 bases short and J 0 bases short, with 12 bases between. The CDR3 runs to 14 residues. CDR3 bases: TGTGCCAGCTCCCCGGCGGACTCCTCCTACGAGCAGTACTTC. Its translation: CASSPADSSYEQYF. The full variable domain, completed using reference TRBV18 and TRBJ2-7, is NAGVMQNPRHLVRRRGQEARLRCSPMKGHSHVYWYRQLPEEGLKFMVYLQKENIIDESGMPKERFSAEFPKEGPSILRIQQVVRGDSAAYFCASSPADSSYEQYFGPGTRLTVT.

V and J are TRBV3-1 (or the pseudogene TRBV3-2) and TRBJ1-5; TRBD1 matches 9 bases. V lost 1 base and J lost 0; bases outside the gene matches: 1. This CDR3 region has 16 residues. Germline values: CDR1 LGHDT, CDR2 YNNKEL (reference sequence). Written as DNA, the CDR3 is TGTGCCAGCAGCCAAGCGGGACAGGGTAGCAATCAGCCCCAGCATTTT. Translated, it gives CASSQAGQGSNQPQHF.

This rearrangement joins TRBV11-2 to TRBJ2-3; unclear D gene. The germline CDR1 and CDR2 sequences are SGHAT and FQNNGV. The CDR3 loop spans 14 amino acids. Between the trimmed V and J ends, which lost 6 bases and 1 base, there was a span of 11 bases. This chain's CDR3 is CASSSVPRTDTQYF. CDR3 in DNA: TGTGCCAGCAGTTCCGTCCCCCGCACAGATACGCAGTATTTT.

The V and J genes are TRBV6-5 and TRBJ1-2, with 8 bases lining up with TRBD1. Trimming removed 4 bases from V and 4 bases from J; junction bases left unmatched: 8. Germline CDR1 reads MNHEY; CDR2 reads SVGAGI. This CDR3 has 15 residues. Here the CDR3 reads CASSWSGGAPYGYTF. As DNA, the CDR3 is TGTGCCAGCAGTTGGTCAGGGGGCGCACCCTATGGCTACACCTTC.

This clone has only a few counts. V is TRBV6-5 and J is TRBJ1-2; TRBD1 aligns across 7 bases. With 6 bases clipped from V and 4 bases from J, the junction kept 8 bases outside the gene matches. This CDR3 is 14 amino acids long. The germline gives CDR1 MNHEY, CDR2 SVGAGI. In DNA form, the CDR3 reads TGTGCCAGCAGCTCCTTAGGGACAGTCTATGGCTACACCTTC. Amino acid sequence: CASSSLGTVYGYTF.

This clone was observed a few times. The CDR3 is CASSLHGNTGELFF. CDR3 nucleotides: TGTGCCAGCAGCTTACACGGGAACACCGGGGAGCTGTTTTTT. The rearrangement uses TRBV7-2 and TRBJ2-2; no firm D call. Germline V gene lookup returns CDR1 SGHTA and CDR2 FQGNSA. The V gene lost 2 bases and the J gene lost 1 base, with 5 bases spanning the gap. This CDR3 has 14 residues.

This clone was observed a single time. V and J are TRBV11-3 and TRBJ2-3; 12 nucleotides agree with TRBD2. V gave up 5 bases and J gave up 2 bases; unmatched junction bases: 5. This CDR3 contains 16 residues. Germline CDR1 and CDR2: SGHNT and YENEEA. CDR3 sequence (DNA): TGTGCCAGCAGCCCCCTAGCGGGGGGGTTCACAGATACGCAGTATTTT. Its translation: CASSPLAGGFTDTQYF.

The chain couples TRBV6-6 to TRBJ2-5, with 9 nucleotides matching TRBD1. The CDR3 spans 16 residues. CDR1 MNHNY and CDR2 SVGAGI come from the germline V gene (reference sequence). V lost 0 bases to trimming and J lost 3 bases; unmatched junction nucleotides: 5. CDR3: CASSYSGGTGKETQYF. For the CDR3, the DNA is TGTGCCAGCAGTTACTCGGGGGGGACAGGGAAAGAGACCCAGTACTTC.

The chain combines TRBV3-1 (or the pseudogene TRBV3-2) with TRBJ2-2, with TRBD2 identical over 16 bases. Trimming at V came to 3 bases and at J to 1 base, leaving 2 bases not matched to a gene. The germline V gene has CDR1 LGHDT and CDR2 YNNKEL (reference sequence). The CDR3 has 18 amino acids. CDR3 loop: CASSQGLAGGLNTGELFF. CDR3 DNA sequence: TGTGCCAGCAGCCAGGGACTAGCGGGGGGGCTGAACACCGGGGAGCTGTTTTTT.

Here the CDR3 reads CASSLPGQFYEQYF. CDR3 DNA sequence: TGTGCCAGCAGCTTACCGGGACAGTTCTACGAGCAGTACTTC. This sequence joins TRBV7-2 and TRBJ2-7, with 7 nucleotides matching TRBD1. The germline V gene has CDR1 SGHTA and CDR2 FQGNSA. J gave up 3 bases and V 2 bases, and 4 bases lay outside the gene matches. CDR3 length: 14 amino acids.

This clone was observed once. The rearrangement joins TRBV10-1 to TRBJ2-3; weak D call: TRBD2 (6 bases). Germline V gives CDR1 WNHNN, CDR2 SYGVQD (reference sequence). Trimming stripped 3 bases from V and 8 bases from J, with 12 bases between. The CDR3 is made up of 13 amino acids. The CDR3 sequence: CASSDGRDVTQYF. The CDR3 DNA reads TGCGCCAGCAGTGATGGGCGGGACGTTACGCAGTATTTT.

The J gene is TRBJ2-5, the V gene TRBV10-1, with 12 bases aligning to TRBD2. Germline CDR1 reads WNHNN; CDR2 reads SYGVQD (reference sequence). The CDR3 extends over 15 amino acids. V was clipped by 5 bases and J by 2 bases; unmatched bases: 3. The CDR3 bases are TGCGCCAGCAGTCGAGGACTAGCGGGACAAGAGACCCAGTACTTC. Translation gives CASSRGLAGQETQYF.

V and J are TRBV20-1 and TRBJ2-1; D not certain. The CDR3 is 12 residues long. The germline V gene encodes CDR1 DFQATT and CDR2 SNEGSKA (reference sequence). Trimming left V 3 bases short and J 3 bases short, with 6 bases between. CDR3 DNA sequence: TGCAGTGCTAGTCCCAACTACAATGAGCAGTTCTTC. As protein: CSASPNYNEQFF.

Only a few counts were recorded for this clone. The gene calls are TRBV7-9 and TRBJ2-2; TRBD2 matches at 11 bases. The CDR3 runs 17 residues. The J segment lost 2 bases and the V segment lost 5 bases, leaving 7 bases of the junction unmatched. Germline V gene lookup returns CDR1 SEHNR and CDR2 FQNEAQ (reference sequence). CDR3 region: CASSATSGGLNTGELFF. In nucleotides, the CDR3 is TGTGCCAGCAGCGCAACTAGCGGGGGCCTTAACACCGGGGAGCTGTTTTTT.

The J gene is TRBJ2-3, the V gene TRBV29-1; the match to TRBD2 covers 7 bases. Germline V gene sequence: CDR1 SQVTM, CDR2 ANQGSEA. CDR3 length: 12 amino acids. With 3 bases clipped from V and 3 bases from J, the junction kept 0 bases outside the gene matches. DNA of the CDR3: TGCAGCGTTGAGGGGGGGACAGATACGCAGTATTTT. Translated: CSVEGGTDTQYF.

V gene TRBV6-4 combines with J gene TRBJ2-5; TRBD2 matches 10 bases. The V gene end was trimmed by 8 bases and the J gene end by 5 bases; junction bases not matched to a gene: 8. Germline V lookup: CDR1 MRHNA, CDR2 SNTAGT. The CDR3 extends over 14 amino acids. CDR3: CASEKRGGLETQYF. The CDR3 DNA reads as TGTGCCAGCGAAAAGCGGGGGGGATTGGAGACCCAGTACTTC.

The chain combines TRBV2 with TRBJ2-2; D gene ambiguous. Trimming shortened V by 1 base and J by 1 base, and 13 bases separated the two germline ends. CDR1 and CDR2 from the germline V gene are SNHLY and FYNNEI. There are 17 residues in the CDR3. The CDR3, as DNA: TGTGCCAGCAGTGAAGGGCGGAACCCAAAGAACACCGGGGAGCTGTTTTTT. Its translation is CASSEGRNPKNTGELFF.

The gene calls are TRBV10-3 and TRBJ2-1, with 7 bases fitting TRBD1. The CDR3 covers 16 residues. Germline loops: CDR1 ENHRY, CDR2 SYGVKD. V was pared by 2 bases and J by 4 bases, with 8 bases of the junction left unmatched. The CDR3 nucleotides read TGTGCCATCAGTGAGAGAAGGGGGCGCGGGTACAATGAGCAGTTCTTC. Its protein product is CAISERRGRGYNEQFF.

This clone occurred once. The V call is TRBV7-2, the J call TRBJ1-2, with D possibly being TRBD1 (6 bases). V lost 5 bases and J lost 4, with 11 bases in between. In germline, CDR1 is SGHTA, CDR2 FQGNSA. The CDR3 sequence is 13 residues long. The CDR3: CASSPGQRYGYTF. CDR3 DNA sequence: TGTGCCAGCAGCCCCGGACAGCGCTATGGCTACACCTTC.

The chain couples TRBV12-3 or TRBV12-4 to TRBJ2-1; D might be TRBD1 (5 bases). Trimming pared 6 bases from V and 4 bases from J, leaving 10 bases between. The CDR3 totals 13 residues. The CDR3 sequence is CASRVQGYNEQFF. In DNA, the CDR3 is TGTGCCAGCAGGGTCCAGGGATACAATGAGCAGTTCTTC.

The chain links TRBV5-1 to TRBJ2-5, with 7 positions matching TRBD1. J gave up 4 bases and V 4 bases, and 7 bases lay outside the gene matches. CDR3 length: 14 residues. In germline, CDR1 is SGHRS, CDR2 YFSETQ. The chain's CDR3 is CASSIGTAAETQYF. CDR3 bases: TGCGCCAGCAGCATAGGGACAGCCGCAGAGACCCAGTACTTC. The full variable domain, its missing parts supplied by reference TRBV5-1 and TRBJ2-5, is KAGVTQTPRYLIKTRGQQVTLSCSPISGHRSVSWYQQTPGQGLQFLFEYFSETQRNKGNFPGRFSGRQFSNSRSEMNVSTLELGDSALYLCASSIGTAAETQYFGPGTRLLVL.

The chain recombines TRBV27 with TRBJ1-6; 11 positions agree with TRBD1. Looked up from germline, CDR1 is MNHEY and CDR2 is SMNVEV (reference sequence). The CDR3 totals 15 residues. The ends lost 4 bases at V and 7 bases at J; junction bases unmatched: 3. The chain's CDR3 is CASSYGTGGNSPLHF. The DNA of the CDR3 is TGTGCCAGCAGTTACGGGACAGGGGGGAATTCACCCCTCCACTTT.

This clone was picked up one time. The chain combines TRBV27 with TRBJ1-5; weak D call: TRBD1 (5 bases). V dropped 4 bases and J dropped 4 bases, with 17 bases sitting between them. The CDR3 has 16 residues. Germline V lookup: CDR1 MNHEY, CDR2 SMNVEV (reference sequence). Here the CDR3 reads CASSSEAGVQNQPQHF. CDR3 DNA: TGTGCCAGCAGTTCGGAGGCGGGGGTTCAAAATCAGCCCCAGCATTTT.

This clone was detected only once. The V gene is TRBV5-1, the J gene TRBJ2-1; 7 nucleotides line up with TRBD1. The length of the CDR3 is 14 residues. The germline V gene encodes CDR1 SGHRS and CDR2 YFSETQ. V lost 3 bases to trimming and J lost 5 bases; unmatched junction nucleotides: 5. The CDR3: CASSYGDSDNEQFF. The CDR3 coding sequence is TGCGCCAGCAGCTATGGGGACAGTGACAATGAGCAGTTCTTC.

J is TRBJ2-4 and V is TRBV28; tentative D call: TRBD2 (5 bases). The CDR3 has 16 residues. Trimming cost V 4 bases and J 0 bases, with 13 bases left between them. The germline V gene has CDR1 MDHEN and CDR2 SYDVKM. The CDR3 DNA follows: TGTGCCAGCAGTTCCTCAGCGGATCTAGCCAAAAACATTCAGTACTTC. Translation: CASSSSADLAKNIQYF. The full variable domain, in which reference TRBV28 and TRBJ2-4 provide the parts outside the CDR3, is DVKVTQSSRYLVKRTGEKVFLECVQDMDHENMFWYRQDPGLGLRLIYFSYDVKMKEKGDIPEGYSVSREKKERFSLILESASTNQTSMYLCASSSSADLAKNIQYFGAGTRLSVL.

This chain connects TRBV19 to TRBJ1-3, with TRBD1 matching 7 bases. The ends lost 4 bases at V and 2 bases at J; junction bases unmatched: 17. This CDR3 is built from 19 residues. Germline CDR1 reads LNHDA; CDR2 reads SQIVND (reference sequence). The DNA for the CDR3 is TGTGCCAGTAGTACTCCCCCGGCGGCCTACCAGGGGGCTGGAAACACCATATATTTT. Protein product: CASSTPPAAYQGAGNTIYF.

This chain uses TRBV6-6 with TRBJ2-2, with D possibly matching TRBD1 (6 bases). V lost 8 bases and J 0 bases, leaving 13 bases between the germline ends. The CDR3 spans 15 residues. Germline loops: CDR1 MNHNY, CDR2 SVGAGI (reference sequence). DNA of the CDR3: TGTGCCAGCGGAGCGGACAGAGCGAACACCGGGGAGCTGTTTTTT. Residues: CASGADRANTGELFF.